The 21 T cell receptor beta chains listed next were all sequenced from one sample in a study of blood T cell repertoires in COVID-19. Sequencing used immunoSEQ multiplex PCR; TCRdb keeps in-frame clones, though not all of them. Of 250,000 to 300,000 clones detected, more than 65% appear once; the ten largest clones hold roughly 3%. Input material: peripheral blood. Every receptor here comes from a woman younger than 30 with acute or convalescent COVID-19.

This clone was detected ten times or more. The rearrangement uses TRBV25-1 and TRBJ2-2; D gene uncertain. V lost 1 base and J lost 2, with 8 bases in between. The CDR3 sequence is 15 residues long. Looked up from germline, CDR1 is MGHDK and CDR2 is SYGVNS. CDR3 nucleotide sequence: TGTGCCAGCAGTGAATCTCCTACCAACACCGGGGAGCTGTTTTTT. Translation gives CASSESPTNTGELFF. Filled out from reference TRBV25-1 and TRBJ2-2, the complete variable domain reads EADIYQTPRYLVIGTGKKITLECSQTMGHDKMYWYQQDPGMELHLIHYSYGVNSTEKGDLSSESTVSRIRTEHFPLTLESARPSHTSQYLCASSESPTNTGELFFGEGSRLTVL.

This rearrangement joins TRBV6-1 to TRBJ2-5; 11 positions agree with TRBD1. Germline V lookup: CDR1 MNHNS, CDR2 SASEGT. This CDR3 is 16 amino acids long. V gave up 1 base and J gave up 5 bases; unmatched junction bases: 6. The CDR3 sequence: CASSEGTGGAWETQYF. The CDR3, as DNA: TGTGCCAGCAGTGAAGGGACAGGGGGCGCTTGGGAGACCCAGTACTTC.

V usage is TRBV6-6 and J usage is TRBJ1-5; tentative D call: TRBD1 (6 bases). Germline V gives CDR1 MNHNY, CDR2 SVGAGI (reference sequence). The CDR3 loop spans 20 amino acids. V dropped 6 bases and J dropped 2 bases, with 29 bases sitting between them. DNA of the CDR3: TGTGCCAGCAGCCCGAGGACTGGGGCGATAGGGGGATTCGGCAATCAGCCCCAGCATTTT. It codes for CASSPRTGAIGGFGNQPQHF.

This clone is a singleton in its sample. The chain links TRBV9 to TRBJ2-5; 10 bases map to TRBD2. Germline V lookup: CDR1 SGDLS, CDR2 YYNGEE. The CDR3 is 16 residues long. Trimming cost V 0 bases and J 4 bases; bases outside gene matches: 6. The CDR3 region is CASSVGLAGGGETQYF. The CDR3 DNA sequence: TGTGCCAGCAGCGTAGGTTTAGCGGGAGGAGGAGAGACCCAGTACTTC.

The chain has TRBV5-4 and TRBJ1-1, with 7 bases identical to TRBD1. V shed 1 base and J 1 base; nucleotides not matched to a gene: 10. CDR3 length equals 17 residues. Germline V gene sequence: CDR1 SGHNT, CDR2 YYREEE (reference sequence). The DNA for the CDR3 is TGTGCCAGCAGCTTGAAAAAAATAGGACAGGCGAACACTGAAGCTTTCTTT. Its protein product is CASSLKKIGQANTEAFF.

This chain joins TRBV2 and TRBJ1-5, with a possible D match to TRBD1 (5 bases). The CDR3 consists of 15 residues. CDR1 and CDR2 (germline): SNHLY, FYNNEI. Trimming took off 8 bases at V and 3 bases at J, with 17 bases between the two ends. CDR3 residues: CASSQGPRSNQPQHF. CDR3 bases: TGTGCCAGCTCGCAGGGTCCCCGTTCCAATCAGCCCCAGCATTTT.

The chain links TRBV2 to TRBJ1-6; TRBD1 might be the D (5 bases). From germline, CDR1 is SNHLY and CDR2 FYNNEI. CDR3 length: 13 amino acids. V dropped 1 base and J dropped 14 bases, with 12 bases sitting between them. CDR3 bases: TGTGCCAGCAGTGAAGAAACAACGGGGGCCCTCCACTTT. Translated: CASSEETTGALHF.

To note about this clone: Mismatch with germline at one junction end may stem from a read error. The CDR3 reads CASRELAGGPYNEQFF. As DNA, the CDR3 is TGCGCCAGCAGAGAGTTAGCGGGAGGGCCCTACAATGAGCAGTTCTTC. V gene TRBV10-1 combines with J gene TRBJ2-1; 11 bases map to TRBD2. CDR3 length: 16 amino acids. CDR1 and CDR2 from the germline V gene are WNHNN and SYGVQD (reference sequence).

The V and J genes are TRBV7-3 and TRBJ2-2; no firm D call. Germline assignment: CDR1 SGHTA and CDR2 FQGTGA. The CDR3 is 15 residues long. The V end lost 0 bases, the J end lost 2 bases, and 7 bases lay between the germline ends. Written as DNA, the CDR3 is TGTGCCAGCAGCTTAACTCGCTACAACACCGGGGAGCTGTTTTTT. It translates to CASSLTRYNTGELFF.

The V and J genes are TRBV27 and TRBJ2-3; TRBD1 agrees at 8 bases. The CDR3 length is 14 residues. With 8 bases clipped from V and 5 bases from J, the junction kept 9 bases outside the gene matches. Looked up from germline, CDR1 is MNHEY and CDR2 is SMNVEV (reference sequence). The CDR3 DNA reads TGTGCCAGCGGTGACAGGGGCTTCGGAGATACGCAGTATTTT. This sequence encodes CASGDRGFGDTQYF.

In the case of this clone: At the DNA level, this CDR3 is encoded by other sequences in the same sample as well. CDR3 DNA: TGTGCCAGCAGCTTAGTAGCGGGAGCGGGAGATACGCAGTATTTT. It yields the protein CASSLVAGAGDTQYF. The rearrangement links TRBV7-2 to TRBJ2-3; 9 bases agree with TRBD2. Unmatched junction bases numbered 4, after V lost 1 base and J lost 5 bases. The CDR3 loop spans 15 amino acids. Germline CDR1 reads SGHTA; CDR2 reads FQGNSA.

The rearrangement links TRBV5-4 to TRBJ1-1; 9 bases fit TRBD1. The germline V gene encodes CDR1 SGHNT and CDR2 YYREEE (reference sequence). This CDR3 contains 16 residues. Trimming cost V 3 bases and J 1 base; bases outside gene matches: 7. The chain's CDR3 is CASSSPPGQGNTEAFF. The CDR3 nucleotides read TGTGCCAGCAGCTCCCCCCCGGGACAGGGGAACACTGAAGCTTTCTTT.

The chain has TRBV29-1 and TRBJ1-2; TRBD1 matches 7 bases. The CDR3 runs 13 residues. With 6 bases clipped from V and 0 bases from J, the junction kept 4 bases outside the gene matches. CDR1 and CDR2 (germline): SQVTM, ANQGSEA. CDR3 in DNA: TGCAGCGTCAGGGGGTCCGCTAACTATGGCTACACCTTC. Translation: CSVRGSANYGYTF.

The rearrangement joins TRBV5-4 to TRBJ2-7, with no clear D. The length of the CDR3 is 12 residues. V shed 0 bases and J shed 5 bases, with 6 bases lying between them. Germline CDR1 SGHNT, CDR2 YYREEE (reference sequence). As DNA, the CDR3 is TGTGCCAGCAGCTTGGTGGAGAACGAGCAGTACTTC. Its translation is CASSLVENEQYF.

The rearrangement links TRBV5-1 to TRBJ1-1; maybe TRBD1 (6 bases). From germline, CDR1 is SGHRS and CDR2 YFSETQ. There are 12 residues in the CDR3. V was cut by 4 bases and J by 11 bases, with 15 bases left in between. CDR3 bases: TGCGCCAGCAGCCTCGAGGGGACACTGGCTTTCTTT. Translation gives CASSLEGTLAFF.

This clone was counted between two and nine times. The chain employs TRBV10-3 and TRBJ2-1, with 7 bases fitting TRBD2. The V gene end was trimmed by 8 bases and the J gene end by 5 bases; junction bases not matched to a gene: 6. Per the germline V gene, CDR1 is ENHRY and CDR2 is SYGVKD. The CDR3 spans 13 residues. The CDR3 is CAIAASGDNEQFF. CDR3 nucleotide sequence: TGTGCCATCGCCGCTAGCGGAGACAATGAGCAGTTCTTC.

The rearrangement uses TRBV5-1 and TRBJ2-6, with D perhaps TRBD2 (5 bases). The V gene lost 1 base and the J gene lost 0 bases, with 11 bases spanning the gap. In germline, CDR1 is SGHRS, CDR2 YFSETQ. This CDR3 has 17 amino acids. This CDR3 reads CASSLRGMASGANVLTF. DNA of the CDR3: TGCGCCAGCAGCTTGCGAGGGATGGCCTCTGGGGCCAACGTCCTGACTTTC.

There are a few counts of this clone. The chain has TRBV18 and TRBJ2-1, with TRBD2 matching over 7 bases. J lost 8 bases, V lost 0 bases, and 4 bases had no gene match. The CDR3 sequence is 14 residues long. CDR1 KGHSH and CDR2 LQKENI come from the germline V gene. In DNA form, the CDR3 reads TGTGCCAGCTCACCACCTGAACGGGAGGATGAGCAGTTCTTC. It translates to CASSPPEREDEQFF.

This chain links TRBV27 with TRBJ1-2; D is possibly TRBD1 (6 bases). V was clipped by 3 bases and J by 4 bases, with 12 bases between them. Germline V CDR1 and CDR2: MNHEY, SMNVEV (reference sequence). The CDR3 length is 14 residues. The CDR3 bases are TGTGCCAGCAGTTTTAGGGGGAACCTCTATGGCTACACCTTC. Protein: CASSFRGNLYGYTF.

The chain joins TRBV6-1 to TRBJ1-2; 9 bases are shared with TRBD1. The V gene's germline CDR1 is MNHNS and CDR2 SASEGT. The CDR3 is 17 amino acids. After removal of 3 bases from V and 2 bases from J, the junction contained 10 bases not matched to a gene. The CDR3 is CASSDTDSGTGNYGYTF. The CDR3, as DNA: TGTGCCAGCAGTGATACCGATTCCGGGACAGGGAACTATGGCTACACCTTC.

Note on this clone: The same CDR3 arises from other DNA sequences in this sample as well. The V gene is TRBV5-1, the J gene TRBJ2-7; D uncertain. Trimming removed 0 bases from V and 4 bases from J, with 5 bases in between. This CDR3 spans 12 amino acids. The germline CDR1 and CDR2 sequences are SGHRS and YFSETQ. CDR3 region: CASSLDGYEQYF. The CDR3, as DNA: TGCGCCAGCAGCTTGGACGGGTACGAGCAGTACTTC.